The 3 T cell receptor beta chains presented below share a single source sample, sequenced in a study of blood T cell repertoires in COVID-19. TCRdb keeps only in-frame clones here, not all; method: immunoSEQ multiplex PCR. The sample comprises around 140,000 clones, 87% of which are singletons, and 6% to 7% rests with the top ten. Input material: peripheral blood. The source of these receptors is an elderly man with acute or convalescent COVID-19.

This clone has a count of ten or more. The chain carries TRBV27 and TRBJ2-7, with TRBD1 matching 7 bases. The ends lost 6 bases at V and 2 bases at J; junction bases unmatched: 4. Germline assignment: CDR1 MNHEY and CDR2 SMNVEV (reference sequence). The CDR3 sequence is 13 residues long. CDR3 in amino acids: CASSGQDPYEQYF. The CDR3 DNA sequence: TGTGCCAGCAGCGGACAGGACCCCTACGAGCAGTACTTC.

This chain joins TRBV7-2 and TRBJ2-5; perhaps TRBD2 as D (5 bases). CDR1 and CDR2 from the germline V gene are SGHTA and FQGNSA. This CDR3 contains 14 residues. The V gene lost 2 bases and the J gene lost 4 bases, with 11 bases spanning the gap. This CDR3 reads CASSLSRGGETQYF. CDR3 in DNA: TGTGCCAGCAGCTTAAGTCGCGGAGGAGAGACCCAGTACTTC.

A single count supports this clone. V usage is TRBV28 and J usage is TRBJ1-5; no reliable D call. Trimming cost V 1 base and J 8 bases, with 6 bases left between them. This CDR3 spans 12 amino acids. Germline V CDR1 and CDR2: MDHEN, SYDVKM. As DNA, the CDR3 is TGTGCCAGCAGTTTATTGGGCGAGCCCCAGCATTTT. Protein product: CASSLLGEPQHF.